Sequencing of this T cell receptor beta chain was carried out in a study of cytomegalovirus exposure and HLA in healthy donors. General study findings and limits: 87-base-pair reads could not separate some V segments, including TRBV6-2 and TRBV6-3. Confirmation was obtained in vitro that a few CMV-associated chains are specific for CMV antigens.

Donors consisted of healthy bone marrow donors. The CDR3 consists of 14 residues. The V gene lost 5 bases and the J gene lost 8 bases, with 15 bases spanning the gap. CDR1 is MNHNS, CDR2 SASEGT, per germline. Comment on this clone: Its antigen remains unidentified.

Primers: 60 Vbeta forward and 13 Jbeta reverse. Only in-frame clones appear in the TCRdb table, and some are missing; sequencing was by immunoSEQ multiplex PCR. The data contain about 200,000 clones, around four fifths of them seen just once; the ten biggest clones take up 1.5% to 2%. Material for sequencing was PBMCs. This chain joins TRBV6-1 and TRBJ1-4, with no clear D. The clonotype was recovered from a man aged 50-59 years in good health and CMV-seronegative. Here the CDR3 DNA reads TGTGCCAGCAGTATAGGAACCGGGAGGGAAAAACTGTTTTTT. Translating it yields CASSIGTGREKLFF.